The present T cell receptor (beta chain) was sequenced within a study of shared clonotypes between healthy human individuals. This CDR3 comprises 15 residues. Trimming left V 7 bases short and J 2 bases short, with 17 bases between. From germline, CDR1 is LNHDA and CDR2 SQIVND (reference sequence). The healthy adult donors were HIV-negative and reported no recent acute infections or vaccinations. Concerning this clone itself: Its antigen is still unknown.

Method: immunoSEQ multiplex PCR; TCRdb's copy keeps in-frame clones and lacks some. The profile covers about 520,000 clones, with roughly 95% appearing a single time and nearly 0.065% taken by the ten largest. The study, taken as a whole, reports: How much donors shared clonotypes was expected to be affected by sequencing depth. Generally, estimated richness proved larger in naive subsets than it did in memory subsets.

The specimen was naive CD4+ T cells sorted from blood. Regarding subset: CD45RA+ positively selected. This sequence was found in a woman younger than 45 in good health. The gene calls are TRBV19 and TRBJ2-5, with D perhaps assigned TRBD1 or TRBD2 (6 bases each). Written as DNA, the CDR3 is TGTGCCAGTATGGGGGGCGGAGTCTCACAAGAGACCCAGTACTTC. It specifies CASMGGGVSQETQYF.